These 23 T cell receptor beta chains were sequenced from one sample in a study of blood T cell repertoires in COVID-19. Here immunoSEQ multiplex PCR was the method, and the copy in TCRdb shows in-frame clones only, minus some. Here the sample spans 140,000 to 150,000 clones, roughly 80% being singletons. Sample: peripheral blood. The receptors here all came from a man over 45 with acute or convalescent COVID-19.

The rearrangement links TRBV11-3 to TRBJ2-7, with D perhaps TRBD2 (5 bases). V was trimmed by 1 base and J by 4 bases, leaving 14 bases between them. Germline-derived CDR1 and CDR2 are SGHNT and YENEEA. The CDR3 contains 15 residues. CDR3 sequence reads: CASSLGSDRGYEQYF. The CDR3 nucleotides read TGTGCCAGCAGCTTAGGGTCGGACCGAGGGTACGAGCAGTACTTC.

The chain is built from TRBV5-1 and TRBJ2-3; D remains unclear. From germline, CDR1 is SGHRS and CDR2 YFSETQ. This CDR3 contains 15 residues. V was cut by 0 bases and J by 0 bases, with 8 bases left in between. The CDR3 is CASSLEVASTDTQYF. The CDR3 coding sequence is TGCGCCAGCAGCTTGGAAGTAGCTAGCACAGATACGCAGTATTTT.

This clone showed up just a few times. This chain joins TRBV2 and TRBJ1-1; 8 bases align to TRBD1. Germline V gene data show CDR1 as SNHLY and CDR2 as FYNNEI. The V gene end was trimmed by 8 bases and the J gene end by 4 bases; junction bases not matched to a gene: 3. This CDR3 spans 12 amino acids. The CDR3 region is CASAGGGTEAFF. The CDR3 coding sequence is TGTGCCAGCGCAGGGGGCGGCACTGAAGCTTTCTTT.

The V and J genes are TRBV30 and TRBJ1-6; unclear D gene. Per the germline V gene, CDR1 is GTSNPN and CDR2 is SVGIG (reference sequence). The CDR3 spans 15 residues. V was shortened by 2 bases and J by 9 bases, with 17 bases between the two germline ends. The CDR3, as DNA: TGTGCCTGGAGTCCTCCTTACGGGTCGGCTTCACCCCTCCACTTT. Translated: CAWSPPYGSASPLHF.

Remarks on this clone: Other DNA sequences in the same sample also yield this CDR3. The chain joins TRBV14 to TRBJ1-3; D is possibly TRBD1 (5 bases). The CDR3 covers 16 residues. V lost 3 bases and J 0 bases, leaving 12 bases between the germline ends. Germline values: CDR1 SGHDN, CDR2 FVKESK. CDR3 sequence reads: CASSHHGGRSGNTIYF. The CDR3 coding sequence is TGTGCCAGCAGCCATCACGGGGGTCGCTCTGGAAACACCATATATTTT.

The chain has TRBV11-2 and TRBJ2-7, with a tentative D call TRBD1 (5 bases). The CDR3 contains 13 residues. Per germline, CDR1 SGHAT and CDR2 FQNNGV. V gave up 1 base and J gave up 4 bases, with 8 bases separating them. CDR3 sequence (DNA): TGTGCCAGCAGCTTAGGCAGACAGTACGAGCAGTACGTC. It yields the protein CASSLGRQYEQYV.

The chain employs TRBV27 and TRBJ1-1; tentative D call: TRBD1 (5 bases). This CDR3 has 14 residues. Trimming left V 5 bases short and J 1 base short, with 11 bases between. The germline V gene has CDR1 MNHEY and CDR2 SMNVEV (reference sequence). CDR3 protein: CASSITGWNTEAFF. DNA of the CDR3: TGTGCCAGCAGTATTACAGGCTGGAACACTGAAGCTTTCTTT.

A few counts support this clone. The chain links TRBV5-6 to TRBJ1-3; 11 nucleotides align to TRBD1. Losses at the gene ends were 2 bases for V and 0 bases for J; bases not matched to a gene: 7. Germline-derived CDR1 and CDR2 are SGHDT and YYEEEE. The CDR3 spans 18 residues. The CDR3 DNA sequence: TGTGCCAGCAGCTTCGGGACAGGGGGTCTCGGCTCTGGAAACACCATATATTTT. This translates into CASSFGTGGLGSGNTIYF.

This clone was recorded many times. V is TRBV9 and J is TRBJ2-3; D remains unclear. Deletions cut 2 bases from V and 0 bases from J, with 7 bases between. Germline-derived CDR1 and CDR2 are SGDLS and YYNGEE. The CDR3 sequence is 14 residues long. The CDR3 DNA follows: TGTGCCAGCAGCGTCGCCGGGAGCACAGATACGCAGTATTTT. It encodes CASSVAGSTDTQYF.

The gene calls are TRBV6-6 and TRBJ2-2; TRBD1 matches at 9 bases. The CDR3 is made up of 15 amino acids. Per germline, CDR1 MNHNY and CDR2 SVGAGI (reference sequence). Unmatched junction bases numbered 8, after V lost 5 bases and J lost 7 bases. This chain's CDR3 is CASSGRTGAGGELFF. The CDR3 DNA sequence: TGTGCCAGCAGTGGTCGGACAGGGGCGGGCGGGGAGCTGTTTTTT.

V usage is TRBV5-4 and J usage is TRBJ1-6; maybe TRBD1 (6 bases). CDR1 SGHNT and CDR2 YYREEE come from the germline V gene (reference sequence). V was clipped by 0 bases and J by 7 bases, with 11 bases between them. CDR3 length: 15 residues. The CDR3 region is CASSLDGGGNSPLHF. The CDR3 DNA reads TGTGCCAGCAGCTTGGATGGGGGCGGCAATTCACCCCTCCACTTT.

The CDR3: CATSRDRVGTEVLEQYV. In DNA, the CDR3 is TGTGCCACCAGCAGAGATAGGGTCGGGACAGAGGTTCTGGAGCAGTACGTC. The chain combines TRBV15 with TRBJ2-7; 7 nucleotides line up with TRBD1. This CDR3 has 17 residues. V was clipped by 0 bases and J by 7 bases; unmatched bases: 15. CDR1 is LNHNV and CDR2 is YYDKDF in the germline V gene (reference sequence).

The V gene is TRBV12-3 or TRBV12-4, the J gene TRBJ1-2; D possibly corresponds to TRBD1 (5 bases). CDR3 length: 12 amino acids. V was pared by 7 bases and J by 8 bases, with 14 bases between. The CDR3 protein is CASMAGVLGYTF. The CDR3 DNA follows: TGTGCCAGCATGGCGGGGGTGTTAGGCTACACCTTC.

The rearrangement uses TRBV27 and TRBJ2-1; a possible D gene is TRBD2 (6 bases). Germline V lookup: CDR1 MNHEY, CDR2 SMNVEV (reference sequence). The ends were cut back, 4 bases at V and 0 bases at J, with 13 bases in the middle. The CDR3 covers 16 residues. The CDR3 loop is CASSSPGASSYNEQFF. The CDR3 coding sequence is TGTGCCAGCAGTTCACCGGGAGCTAGCTCCTACAATGAGCAGTTCTTC.

The chain carries TRBV30 and TRBJ2-1, with 10 bases matching TRBD1. V shed 4 bases and J 4 bases; nucleotides not matched to a gene: 4. Germline V lookup: CDR1 GTSNPN, CDR2 SVGIG (reference sequence). The CDR3 length is 14 residues. The CDR3 bases are TGTGCCTGGAAAGGGACAGGGGATTACAATGAGCAGTTCTTC. Translation gives CAWKGTGDYNEQFF.

This chain connects TRBV5-8 to TRBJ1-5, with a weak D call TRBD1 (6 bases). CDR1 is SGHTS and CDR2 is YDEGEE in the germline V gene. V was clipped by 4 bases and J by 7 bases, with 15 bases between them. The CDR3 runs 14 residues. The CDR3 coding sequence is TGTGCCAGCAGCCTCAGGGGATCTGGGCAGCCCCAGCATTTT. This translates into CASSLRGSGQPQHF.

This clone was seen only once. V is TRBV9 and J is TRBJ1-2; D gene unclear. The ends were cut back, 4 bases at V and 4 bases at J, with 11 bases in the middle. Germline V gene data show CDR1 as SGDLS and CDR2 as YYNGEE. The CDR3 extends over 13 amino acids. CDR3 in amino acids: CASSIDGSYGYTF. The DNA for the CDR3 is TGTGCCAGCAGCATAGACGGGAGCTATGGCTACACCTTC.

The chain couples TRBV5-1 to TRBJ1-5; no definite D call. The CDR3 is made up of 15 amino acids. Trimming took off 4 bases at V and 3 bases at J, with 14 bases between the two ends. CDR1 is SGHRS, CDR2 YFSETQ, per germline. The CDR3 loop is CASSRSGDPNQPQHF. The CDR3 nucleotides are TGCGCCAGCAGCCGTTCCGGGGATCCCAATCAGCCCCAGCATTTT. The full variable domain, in which reference TRBV5-1 and TRBJ1-5 provide the parts outside the CDR3, is KAGVTQTPRYLIKTRGQQVTLSCSPISGHRSVSWYQQTPGQGLQFLFEYFSETQRNKGNFPGRFSGRQFSNSRSEMNVSTLELGDSALYLCASSRSGDPNQPQHFGDGTRLSIL.

This clone was found a few times. This sequence joins TRBV10-3 and TRBJ2-1; TRBD2 matches 9 bases. The germline V gene encodes CDR1 ENHRY and CDR2 SYGVKD. This CDR3 comprises 16 residues. V lost 0 bases to trimming and J lost 2 bases; unmatched junction nucleotides: 2. CDR3 in amino acids: CAISESAGGAYNEQFF. The DNA for the CDR3 is TGTGCCATCAGTGAGTCAGCGGGGGGCGCCTACAATGAGCAGTTCTTC.

This clone was detected a few times. V usage is TRBV6-5 and J usage is TRBJ1-2; 9 bases are shared with TRBD1. V lost 6 bases, J lost 4 bases, and 3 bases stayed unmatched. The CDR3 is 13 amino acids. From germline, CDR1 is MNHEY and CDR2 SVGAGI. CDR3 protein: CASRGTGSYGYTF. CDR3 sequence (DNA): TGTGCCAGCAGGGGGACAGGGAGCTATGGCTACACCTTC.

The J gene is TRBJ2-3, the V gene TRBV2; 13 nucleotides agree with TRBD2. The germline V gene has CDR1 SNHLY and CDR2 FYNNEI. This CDR3 spans 14 amino acids. After removal of 5 bases from V and 6 bases from J, the junction contained 2 bases not matched to a gene. CDR3 sequence reads: CASSRTSGGDTQYF. The CDR3 nucleotides read TGTGCCAGCAGTAGGACTAGCGGGGGTGATACGCAGTATTTT.

The chain is built from TRBV2 and TRBJ2-7, with D possibly being TRBD2 (6 bases). Germline loops: CDR1 SNHLY, CDR2 FYNNEI. The CDR3 runs to 14 residues. With 2 bases removed from V and 2 bases from J, the gap between germline ends came to 10 bases. The CDR3 spells CASSEFGGTYEQYF. The CDR3 DNA reads as TGTGCCAGCAGTGAATTCGGCGGGACCTACGAGCAGTACTTC. Full variable domain (missing parts from reference TRBV2 and TRBJ2-7): EPEVTQTPSHQVTQMGQEVILRCVPISNHLYFYWYRQILGQKVEFLVSFYNNEISEKSEIFDDQFSVERPDGSNFTLKIRSTKLEDSAMYFCASSEFGGTYEQYFGPGTRLTVT.

The chain carries TRBV2 and TRBJ2-5, with 11 bases that match TRBD1. Losses at the gene ends were 3 bases for V and 5 bases for J; bases not matched to a gene: 11. Germline CDR1 reads SNHLY; CDR2 reads FYNNEI. This CDR3 has 17 residues. The CDR3, as DNA: TGTGCCAGCAGTGAGGGTTGGACAGGGGGCATGTTGGAGACCCAGTACTTC. Amino acid sequence: CASSEGWTGGMLETQYF.